This T cell receptor (beta chain) was identified during a study of a mutant IDH1 vaccine in newly diagnosed glioma. Using immunoSEQ multiplex PCR, the repertoire was profiled, and TCRdb retains in-frame clones only, with some absent. Among 70,000 to 95,000 clones, approximately 89% were seen once, and the ten largest hold around 0.73%. Trimming at V came to 6 bases and at J to 3 bases, leaving 8 bases not matched to a gene. CDR1 and CDR2 (germline): MNHEY, SVGAGI. The CDR3 contains 15 residues. This sample's time point: week 23, last vaccination. The investigators gave 300 ug of mutant IDH1 20-mer peptide in each vaccine dose, together with topical imiquimod. Note on this clone: The antigen is unknown.

The sample here was PBMCs, taken from a glioma patient whose treatment included an IDH1 peptide vaccine. The clonotype was recovered from a woman aged 50 to 60 with glioma. V is TRBV6-5 and J is TRBJ2-1; TRBD2 matches 7 bases. As DNA, the CDR3 is TGTGCCAGCAGCCTCCGGGGCGGGGGCTACAATGAGCAGTTCTTC. Residues: CASSLRGGGYNEQFF.